These 15 T cell receptor beta chains were sequenced from one sample in a study of cytomegalovirus exposure and HLA in healthy donors. PCR used 60 Vbeta primers and 13 Jbeta primers. This table comes from immunoSEQ multiplex PCR, and its TCRdb copy is limited to in-frame clones, with some not included. The table shows approximately 170,000 clones, with almost 80% occurring only once. The sequenced sample consisted of PBMCs. Every receptor here comes from a woman aged 18-29 years in good health and CMV-seronegative.

This clone was observed once. This rearrangement joins TRBV11-3 to TRBJ2-1; 8 bases agree with TRBD2. With 3 bases clipped from V and 0 bases from J, the junction kept 4 bases outside the gene matches. The germline gives CDR1 SGHNT, CDR2 YENEEA. This CDR3 is 16 amino acids long. CDR3 bases: TGTGCCAGCAGCTTGACTAGCGCAAGCTCCTACAATGAGCAGTTCTTC. Its protein product is CASSLTSASSYNEQFF.

The rearrangement joins TRBV29-1 to TRBJ2-5; D is unclear. Germline V gene sequence: CDR1 SQVTM, CDR2 ANQGSEA. This CDR3 comprises 13 residues. The V and J ends lost 3 bases and 1 base respectively, with 9 bases between them. The CDR3 DNA reads as TGCAGCGTTGATGTACAGATCCAAGAGACCCAGTACTTC. Its protein is CSVDVQIQETQYF.

The chain links TRBV7-2 to TRBJ2-1; 11 positions match TRBD2. Trimming took 6 bases from V and 2 from J; bases not matched to a gene: 3. Germline CDR1 and CDR2: SGHTA and FQGNSA. This CDR3 comprises 15 residues. The CDR3 spells CASSSTSGAYNEQFF. The CDR3, as DNA: TGTGCCAGCAGTTCGACTAGCGGGGCCTACAATGAGCAGTTCTTC.

The chain has TRBV28 and TRBJ1-6; tentatively, D is TRBD1 (5 bases). This CDR3 comprises 16 residues. Germline V CDR1 and CDR2: MDHEN, SYDVKM. The V end lost 5 bases, the J end lost 1 base, and 12 bases lay between the germline ends. The CDR3 loop reads CASSRTGFSYNSPLHF. The CDR3, as DNA: TGTGCCAGCAGTCGAACAGGTTTTTCCTATAATTCACCCCTCCACTTT.

The chain has TRBV5-1 and TRBJ1-6; 8 nucleotides match TRBD1. The CDR3 consists of 15 residues. Germline loops: CDR1 SGHRS, CDR2 YFSETQ. The J segment lost 7 bases and the V segment lost 1 base, leaving 4 bases of the junction unmatched. The CDR3 here is CASSLFQGANSPLHF. The CDR3, as DNA: TGCGCCAGCAGCTTGTTTCAGGGGGCCAATTCACCCCTCCACTTT.

The chain couples TRBV9 to TRBJ2-1; 7 nucleotides agree with TRBD1. Germline V CDR1 and CDR2: SGDLS, YYNGEE. CDR3 size: 16 residues. J was trimmed by 4 bases and V by 4 bases; bases with no gene match: 11. The CDR3 region is CASSSNRDSNYNEQFF. The CDR3 DNA follows: TGTGCCAGCAGCTCAAATCGGGACAGCAATTACAATGAGCAGTTCTTC.

This clone was detected a few times. The chain recombines TRBV5-5 with TRBJ1-4, with no clear D. The germline gives CDR1 SGHKS, CDR2 YYEKEE (reference sequence). There are 15 residues in the CDR3. The V gene lost 1 base and the J gene lost 0 bases, with 7 bases spanning the gap. In nucleotides, the CDR3 is TGTGCCAGCAGCTTGTTGCGTGCAACTAATGAAAAACTGTTTTTT. Translation: CASSLLRATNEKLFF.

V gene TRBV7-9 combines with J gene TRBJ1-2, with D maybe TRBD1 (6 bases). The germline V and J ends were trimmed by 3 bases and 7 bases, with 12 bases remaining between them. The CDR3 length is 13 residues. Germline V gene data show CDR1 as SEHNR and CDR2 as FQNEAQ (reference sequence). The CDR3 DNA reads as TGTGCCAGCAGCTTGCTCAAAGGGGGTGGCTACACCTTC. This sequence encodes CASSLLKGGGYTF.

This CDR3 is CASSASGWLAAQHF. DNA of the CDR3: TGTGCCAGCAGCGCCAGCGGTTGGTTAGCAGCCCAGCATTTT. The chain carries TRBV28 and TRBJ1-5; no firm D call. The CDR3 runs 14 residues. Germline V gene lookup returns CDR1 MDHEN and CDR2 SYDVKM. Trimming took off 6 bases at V and 11 bases at J, with 20 bases between the two ends.

CDR3 protein: CASSPRDISDEQFF. The CDR3 region has the DNA TGCGCCAGCAGTCCACGGGACATCTCTGATGAGCAGTTCTTC. The V call is TRBV4-1, the J call TRBJ2-1, with D possibly TRBD1 on 6 matching bases. The CDR3 has 14 residues. V was trimmed by 6 bases and J by 8 bases, leaving 17 bases between them. Germline CDR1 MGHRA, CDR2 YSYEKL.

The chain couples TRBV18 to TRBJ2-5, with unresolved D. V gave up 3 bases and J gave up 2 bases, with 10 bases separating them. This CDR3 is 14 amino acids long. Germline CDR1 KGHSH, CDR2 LQKENI. CDR3 region: CASSPPPSQETQYF. CDR3 bases: TGTGCCAGCTCACCCCCTCCTTCTCAAGAGACCCAGTACTTC. The whole variable domain, remainder taken from reference TRBV18 and TRBJ2-5, is NAGVMQNPRHLVRRRGQEARLRCSPMKGHSHVYWYRQLPEEGLKFMVYLQKENIIDESGMPKERFSAEFPKEGPSILRIQQVVRGDSAAYFCASSPPPSQETQYFGPGTRLLVL.

The chain is built from TRBV11-3 and TRBJ2-7, with D possibly being TRBD1 (6 bases). Germline CDR1 is SGHNT and CDR2 is YENEEA. Trimming removed 1 base from V and 3 bases from J, with 16 bases in between. The CDR3 length is 16 residues. Here the CDR3 DNA reads TGTGCCAGCAGCTTAGTCAGAACAGGGCAAATCTACGAGCAGTACTTC. Translated, it gives CASSLVRTGQIYEQYF.

The V and J genes are TRBV2 and TRBJ1-2; maybe TRBD1 (6 bases). Germline-derived CDR1 and CDR2 are SNHLY and FYNNEI. This CDR3 spans 15 amino acids. Trimming removed 1 base from V and 4 bases from J, with 13 bases in between. The CDR3 DNA reads as TGTGCCAGCAGTGAAGGGGGGCGCGGAGTCTATGGCTACACCTTC. It yields the protein CASSEGGRGVYGYTF.

This clone has more than one count but fewer than ten. The chain links TRBV27 to TRBJ2-2, with D maybe TRBD2 (6 bases). The length of the CDR3 is 15 residues. Trimming stripped 6 bases from V and 5 bases from J, with 16 bases between. In germline, CDR1 is MNHEY, CDR2 SMNVEV (reference sequence). CDR3 DNA: TGTGCCAGCAGCTATAGCGGAATCGGGACCGGGGAGCTGTTTTTT. Translation: CASSYSGIGTGELFF.

This chain uses TRBV12-2 with TRBJ2-7; the table's D call, TRBD2, has no DNA check behind it. TRBV12-2 represents a pseudogene. The CDR3 is 14 amino acids. In DNA form, the CDR3 reads TGTGCAAGTCGCTTATTTGAGCGGGCCTACGAGCAGTACTTC. Its protein is CASRLFERAYEQYF.